The clone carrying this T cell receptor (beta chain) has just one count. This CDR3 comprises 15 residues. The germline V and J ends were trimmed by 8 bases and 1 base, with 17 bases remaining between them. Germline V gene data show CDR1 as MDHEN and CDR2 as SYDVKM. These data are taken from a study of brain T cells in children with intractable seizures. Here immunoSEQ multiplex PCR was the method, and the copy in TCRdb shows in-frame clones only, minus some. The sample carries tens of thousands of clones, roughly 89% recorded once. This chain uses TRBV28 with TRBJ1-1; maybe TRBD1 (6 bases). The sequences come from peripheral blood, collected at surgery. The TCR originated in a girl under 10 years old with Rasmussen encephalitis and intractable seizures. The CDR3 sequence: CASFFQGSGNTEAFF. DNA for the CDR3: TGTGCCAGCTTTTTTCAGGGGTCGGGGAACACTGAAGCTTTCTTT. The whole variable domain, remainder taken from reference TRBV28 and TRBJ1-1, is DVKVTQSSRYLVKRTGEKVFLECVQDMDHENMFWYRQDPGLGLRLIYFSYDVKMKEKGDIPEGYSVSREKKERFSLILESASTNQTSMYLCASFFQGSGNTEAFFGQGTRLTVV.